This entry features one TCR beta chain sequence. Its target antigen remains unknown. No qualities accompany the bases; no much larger clone lies one base away. The data were obtained in a study of CD8 T cells in Susac syndrome (dated 2019 in TCRdb). About the study as a whole: Repertoire sequencing was used to test whether CD8+ T cell activation and differentiation in Susac syndrome was antigen driven. The study compared CD8+ T cell repertoire clonality among over ten healthy donors, roughly 14 Susac syndrome patients and fewer than 19 multiple sclerosis patients. What the work shows at the level of the full study, not this receptor alone: The number of individuals in the TCR sequencing and HLA analysis was acknowledged as relatively small.

The CDR3 goes from the cysteine to the phenylalanine over 15 residues. The retained sequence is limited to the CDR3, 45 bases, with the frame set at the first base. The germline V gene encodes CDR1 SGDLS and CDR2 YYNGEE. Trimming removed 2 bases from V and 4 bases from J, leaving 13 bases between the germline ends. Peripheral blood CD8+ and CD4+ T cells from healthy donors, Susac syndrome patients and multiple sclerosis patients were profiled by high-throughput TCR beta sequencing. Healthy donors were age- and sex-matched controls. CD8+ TEMRA cells were enriched by FACS, while bulk CD8+ and CD4+ T cells were purified by magnetic negative isolation. Blood was collected in EDTA tubes and processed within 24 hours, with PBMCs isolated through density gradient centrifugation. PBMCs intended for TCR sequencing were cryopreserved in liquid nitrogen and were subsequently thawed in a 37 degrees C water bath. The sorted or isolated CD4+, CD8+ and CD8+ TEMRA cells reached a purity of at least 90%.

RNA was extracted using the RNeasy kit, and roughly 0.45 to 1 microgram was reverse transcribed with random hexamers. TCR beta CDR3 regions were amplified with the immunoSEQ multiplex PCR assay covering 54 Vbeta and 13 Jbeta segments. PCR amplification bias was corrected by using a synthetic template baseline for primer optimization and computational correction. The authors' pipeline ran thus. Reads were annotated to V, D and J genes per IMGT and analyzed with immunoSEQ Analyzer, keeping only productive sequences. To calculate clonality, Shannon entropy was normalized by log2 of the number of productive unique sequences and then subtracted from one. For each patient and control, public and private clones were evaluated within the 100 most prevalent clones. A clone was defined as Susac-specific if it was absent from the healthy and MS cohorts, from 1052 published viral clones and from other ImmuneACCESS disease sequences. TCRdb cleaned the public reads at Q25 with fastp, built clones with MiXCR and kept in-frame beta chains. Every entry covers one CDR3 protein and lists the most common genes and DNA from its rows. It is TCRdb's table, rather than the study itself, that gives the V and J calls and clone size. This sample lists 100,000 or so distinct CDR3 sequences; 80% to 95% were detected once. Roughly 0.12% of the sample rests with the top ten.

Sequencing was carried out using CD8+ T cells from PBMCs. The clonotype was recovered from a human donor in good health. The V and J segments used are TRBV9 and TRBJ2-1; no D gene is confidently identified. The CDR3 has the sequence CASSVGQSPYNEQFF. The nucleotide sequence is TGTGCCAGCAGCGTTGGCCAGAGCCCATACAATGAGCAGTTCTTC.